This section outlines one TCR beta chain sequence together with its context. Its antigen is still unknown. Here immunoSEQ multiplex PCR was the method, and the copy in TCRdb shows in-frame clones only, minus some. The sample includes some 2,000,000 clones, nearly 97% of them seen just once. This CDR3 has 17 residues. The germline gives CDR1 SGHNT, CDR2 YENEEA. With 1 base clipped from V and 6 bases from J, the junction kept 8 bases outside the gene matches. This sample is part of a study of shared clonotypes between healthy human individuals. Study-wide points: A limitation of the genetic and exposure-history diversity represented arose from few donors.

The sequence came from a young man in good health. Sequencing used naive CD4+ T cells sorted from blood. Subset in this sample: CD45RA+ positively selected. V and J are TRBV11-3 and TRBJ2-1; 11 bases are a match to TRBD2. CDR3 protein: CASSLATGTSGINEQFF. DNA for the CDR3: TGTGCCAGCAGCTTAGCCACCGGGACTAGCGGAATCAATGAGCAGTTCTTC.